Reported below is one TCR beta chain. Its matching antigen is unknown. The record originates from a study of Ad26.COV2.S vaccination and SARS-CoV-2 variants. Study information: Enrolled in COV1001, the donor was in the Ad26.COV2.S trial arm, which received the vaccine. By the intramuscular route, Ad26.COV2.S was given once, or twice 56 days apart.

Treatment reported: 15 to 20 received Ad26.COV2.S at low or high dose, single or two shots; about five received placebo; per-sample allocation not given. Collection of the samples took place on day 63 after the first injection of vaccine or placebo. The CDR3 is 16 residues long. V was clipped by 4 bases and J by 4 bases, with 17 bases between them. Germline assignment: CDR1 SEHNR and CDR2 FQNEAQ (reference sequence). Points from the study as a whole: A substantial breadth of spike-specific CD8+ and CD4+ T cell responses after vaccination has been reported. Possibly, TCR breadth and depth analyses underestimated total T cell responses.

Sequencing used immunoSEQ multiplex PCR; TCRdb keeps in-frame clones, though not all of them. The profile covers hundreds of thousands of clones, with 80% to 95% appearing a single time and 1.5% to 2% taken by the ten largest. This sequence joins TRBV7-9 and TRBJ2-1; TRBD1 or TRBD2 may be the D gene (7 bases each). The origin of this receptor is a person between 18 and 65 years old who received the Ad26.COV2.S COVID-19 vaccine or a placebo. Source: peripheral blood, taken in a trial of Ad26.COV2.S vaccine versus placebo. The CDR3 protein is CASSSLQGGLYNEQFF. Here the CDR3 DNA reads TGTGCCAGCAGCTCCCTCCAGGGGGGGCTTTACAATGAGCAGTTCTTC.